A selection of T cell receptor beta chains follows, all from one sample in a study of cytomegalovirus exposure and HLA in healthy donors. Sequenced by immunoSEQ multiplex PCR; TCRdb stores in-frame clones only, minus some. The table lists 180,000 or so clones, roughly 80% of them singletons. What was sequenced was PBMCs. These receptors came from a woman younger than 35 in good health and CMV-seronegative. CDR3s include the opening cysteine and the closing phenylalanine or tryptophan. D genes are given only for firm matches. Not every row has a clone size; where given, it reads once, few, many or a size class.

j_gene	v_gene	d_gene	abundance	CDR3aa	CDR3nt
TRBJ1-2	TRBV5-4	NA	NA	CASSFPGEEMDGYTF	TGTGCCAGCAGCTTTCCAGGGGAAGAGATGGATGGCTACACCTTC
TRBJ2-3	TRBV6-9	NA	NA	CASRLGEGTDTQYF	TGTGCCAGCAGGCTTGGGGAGGGCACAGATACGCAGTATTTT
TRBJ1-1	TRBV19	NA	NA	CASSIVAGALNTEAFF	TGTGCCAGTAGTATTGTAGCAGGGGCCCTGAACACTGAAGCTTTCTTT
TRBJ2-5	TRBV5-1	NA	NA	CASSLGTAQETQYF	TGCGCCAGCAGCTTGGGTACAGCCCAAGAGACCCAGTACTTC
TRBJ1-2	TRBV7-9	TRBD1	NA	CASSLDRGYGYTF	TGTGCCAGCAGCCTAGACAGGGGATATGGCTACACCTTC
TRBJ2-6	TRBV4-1	TRBD2	NA	CASSQGTSGSVSGANVLTF	TGCGCCAGCAGCCAAGGGACTAGCGGGTCGGTCTCTGGGGCCAACGTCCTGACTTTC
TRBJ2-5	TRBV2	TRBD2	NA	CASKGLAETQYF	TGTGCCAGCAAGGGACTAGCAGAGACCCAGTACTTC
TRBJ1-6	TRBV5-4	TRBD1	NA	CASSLGTGGISPLHF	TGTGCCAGCAGCTTGGGTACAGGGGGGATTTCACCCCTCCACTTT
TRBJ2-7	TRBV27	NA	NA	CASSPLGGSYEQYF	TGTGCCAGCAGTCCGTTGGGGGGTTCTTACGAGCAGTACTTC
TRBJ1-2	TRBV5-6	NA	NA	CASSSRGGWYGYTF	TGTGCCAGCAGCTCCCGCGGAGGGTGGTATGGCTACACCTTC
TRBJ2-7	TRBV19	NA	NA	CASSMSPQFDEQYF	TGTGCCAGTAGTATGTCACCCCAGTTTGACGAGCAGTACTTC
TRBJ2-7	TRBV5-1	NA	NA	CASSFGGTGGYEQYF	TGCGCCAGCAGCTTCGGGGGGACAGGTGGCTACGAGCAGTACTTC
TRBJ1-5	TRBV30	TRBD1	NA	CAWGQGGNQPQHF	TGTGCCTGGGGACAGGGGGGCAATCAGCCCCAGCATTTT
TRBJ2-1	TRBV10-3	TRBD2	NA	CAISGGTSRDEQFF	TGTGCCATCAGTGGGGGGACTAGCCGGGACGAGCAGTTCTTC
TRBJ2-5	TRBV5-1	TRBD2	NA	CASSLVWAGGETQYF	TGCGCCAGCAGCTTGGTGTGGGCGGGAGGTGAGACCCAGTACTTC
TRBJ2-6	TRBV10-3	NA	NA	CAIKITGANVLTF	TGTGCCATCAAAATAACTGGGGCCAACGTCCTGACTTTC
TRBJ1-1	TRBV5-1	TRBD1	once	CASAYRQGSNTEAFF	TGCGCCAGCGCGTACCGACAGGGGTCGAACACTGAAGCTTTCTTT
TRBJ2-3	TRBV5-1	NA	NA	CASSRAVSTDTQYF	TGCGCCAGCAGCCGAGCGGTTAGCACAGATACGCAGTATTTT
TRBJ2-7	TRBV4-2	NA	NA	CASSRGPQGPKFYEQYF	TGTGCCAGCAGCCGAGGACCACAGGGCCCAAAGTTCTACGAGCAGTACTTC
TRBJ2-1	TRBV4-1	NA	once	CASSQEGLKRFF	TGCGCCAGCAGCCAAGAGGGCCTGAAGAGGTTCTTC
TRBJ1-2	TRBV28	NA	NA	CASSLRTLSNYGYTF	TGTGCCAGCAGTTTAAGGACACTGTCTAACTATGGCTACACCTTC
TRBJ2-4	TRBV27	TRBD2	NA	CASSGTNQNIQYF	TGTGCCAGCAGCGGGACTAACCAAAACATTCAGTACTTC
TRBJ1-4	TRBV29-1	NA	NA	CSVWPSTNEKLFF	TGCAGCGTTTGGCCTTCAACTAATGAAAAACTGTTTTTT
TRBJ2-1	TRBV7-9	NA	few	CSSSLGGRAYNEQFF	TGTTCCAGCAGCTTAGGTGGGAGAGCCTACAATGAGCAGTTCTTC
TRBJ2-3	TRBV25-1	TRBD2	NA	CASSDPWTSGRVDTQYF	TGTGCCAGCAGTGACCCCTGGACTAGCGGGAGGGTAGATACGCAGTATTTT
TRBJ2-5	TRBV7-9	NA	NA	CASSLVPAVKETQYF	TGTGCCAGCAGCCTTGTACCGGCGGTAAAAGAGACCCAGTACTTC
TRBJ1-1	TRBV10-3	TRBD1	NA	CAISDSDRVDTEAFF	TGTGCCATCAGTGACTCGGACAGGGTCGACACTGAAGCTTTCTTT
TRBJ1-2	TRBV28	TRBD1	NA	CASSLQGAGYGYTF	TGTGCCAGCAGTTTACAGGGGGCCGGCTATGGCTACACCTTC
TRBJ1-2	TRBV30	TRBD1	few	CAWRSPGGTYGYTF	TGTGCCTGGAGGTCGCCAGGGGGCACCTATGGCTACACCTTC
TRBJ1-5	TRBV7-2	TRBD1	once	CASSFDRDQPQHF	TGTGCCAGCAGCTTTGACAGGGATCAGCCCCAGCATTTT
TRBJ1-5	TRBV5-6	NA	NA	CASSLGGGDQPQHF	TGTGCCAGCAGCTTGGGGGGAGGAGATCAGCCCCAGCATTTT
TRBJ2-5	TRBV7-2	NA	NA	CASSRAVRSVPGTQYF	TGTGCCAGCAGCCGAGCCGTCCGAAGTGTACCGGGGACCCAGTACTTC
TRBJ1-6	TRBV6-5	TRBD1	few	CASSLIGTGHRPPLHF	TGTGCCAGCAGTTTAATAGGGACAGGACACCGTCCACCCCTCCACTTT
TRBJ2-7	TRBV30	TRBD1	NA	CASTDRGPYEQYF	TGTGCCTCTACAGACAGGGGACCCTACGAGCAGTACTTC
TRBJ1-4	TRBV7-3	TRBD1	NA	CASSLRQGPATNEKLFF	TGTGCCAGCAGCTTAAGACAGGGACCTGCAACTAATGAAAAACTGTTTTTT
TRBJ2-2	TRBV5-1	TRBD2	NA	CASSLIPPREGPTGELFF	TGCGCCAGCAGCTTGATCCCTCCGCGGGAGGGCCCTACCGGGGAGCTGTTTTTT